Listed below are T cell receptor beta chains from one sample, sequenced in a study of cytomegalovirus exposure and HLA in healthy donors. Sequenced by immunoSEQ multiplex PCR; TCRdb stores in-frame clones only, minus some. The table shows around 130,000 clones, with around 77% occurring only once. The source material was PBMCs. The receptors were gathered from a man aged 25-40 years in good health and CMV-seronegative. CDR3s include the opening cysteine and the closing phenylalanine or tryptophan. D genes are given only for firm matches. Clone size appears in some rows only: once, few, many, or a class for an expanded clone.

>NA|NA|TRBJ1-1|TRBV29-1
CSVFAVGDTEAFF
TGCAGCGTTTTCGCGGTTGGTGACACTGAAGCTTTCTTT
>NA|TRBD2|TRBJ2-5|TRBV9
CASSALRGGYQETQYF
TGTGCCAGCAGCGCCTTACGCGGGGGATACCAAGAGACCCAGTACTTC
>NA|NA|TRBJ2-1|TRBV6-6
CASSTGGLGNEQFF
TGTGCCAGCAGCACCGGGGGGCTGGGCAATGAGCAGTTCTTC
>NA|TRBD2|TRBJ2-1|TRBV2
CASSVSSGSGNEQFF
TGTGCCAGCAGTGTTTCCAGCGGGAGTGGCAATGAGCAGTTCTTC
>once|NA|TRBJ2-5|TRBV5-1
CASSRDSSQETQYF
TGCGCCAGCAGCAGGGACTCCTCCCAAGAGACCCAGTACTTC
>NA|NA|TRBJ1-5|TRBV13
CASSARDSRGPQHF
TGTGCCAGCAGCGCCCGGGACTCACGGGGGCCCCAGCATTTT
>NA|NA|TRBJ1-5|TRBV28
CASSGGVTYSNQPQHF
TGTGCCAGCAGTGGCGGGGTTACTTATAGCAATCAGCCCCAGCATTTT
>NA|NA|TRBJ1-3|TRBV10-3
CAITGGTHSGNTIYF
TGTGCCATCACCGGGGGGACGCACTCTGGAAACACCATATATTTT
>NA|TRBD2|TRBJ2-3|TRBV27
CASSPKRGGLTDTQYF
TGTGCCAGCAGTCCTAAGCGGGGGGGCCTCACAGATACGCAGTATTTT
>NA|NA|TRBJ2-7|TRBV5-1
CASSLPDSYEQYF
TGCGCCAGCAGCTTGCCAGACTCCTACGAGCAGTACTTC
>few|TRBD2|TRBJ2-1|TRBV29-1
CSAVSGRTGEQFF
TGCAGCGCTGTTAGCGGGAGGACCGGTGAGCAGTTCTTC
>NA|NA|TRBJ2-1|TRBV4-1
CASGRLHNEQFF
TGCGCCAGCGGGAGGTTGCACAATGAGCAGTTCTTC
>few|TRBD2|TRBJ2-2|TRBV6-1
CASRDQAGGAGELFF
TGTGCCAGCAGGGACCAAGCGGGGGGGGCCGGGGAGCTGTTTTTT
>NA|NA|TRBJ2-7|TRBV4-2
CASSQVAAYEQYF
TGTGCCAGCAGCCAAGTCGCAGCCTACGAGCAGTACTTC
>once|NA|TRBJ1-5|TRBV9
CASSVGSTNQPQHF
TGTGCCAGCAGCGTAGGCAGTACCAATCAGCCCCAGCATTTT
>NA|NA|TRBJ2-5|TRBV6-5
CASRDFQETQYF
TGTGCCAGCAGGGACTTCCAAGAGACCCAGTACTTC
>few|TRBD2|TRBJ2-5|TRBV30
CAWSGGLVETQYF
TGTGCCTGGAGTGGGGGACTAGTGGAGACCCAGTACTTC
>NA|NA|TRBJ1-1|TRBV29-1
CSVGQVLMNTEAFF
TGCAGCGTTGGACAGGTCCTAATGAACACTGAAGCTTTCTTT
>few|TRBD1|TRBJ1-2|TRBV28
CASSSLPTGDFDYTF
TGTGCCAGCAGTTCCCTCCCGACAGGGGATTTCGACTACACCTTC
>NA|NA|TRBJ1-1|TRBV7-9
CASSRLAGGELNTEAFF
TGTGCCAGCAGCCGATTAGCGGGTGGGGAACTGAACACTGAAGCTTTCTTT
>NA|TRBD1|TRBJ2-7|TRBV10-1
CASSPGQGSLSEQYF
TGCGCCAGCAGCCCCGGACAGGGATCCCTGTCCGAGCAGTACTTC
>few|NA|TRBJ2-7|TRBV2
CASRGAEGSLEQYF
TGTGCCAGCAGGGGGGCCGAAGGGTCCCTCGAGCAGTACTTC
>NA|NA|TRBJ2-7|TRBV4-2
CASSPAGLFAEQYF
TGTGCCAGCAGCCCGGCAGGGTTATTTGCCGAGCAGTACTTC
>once|TRBD2|TRBJ2-5|TRBV30
CAWSPPWALAGRMGETQYF
TGTGCCTGGAGTCCACCTTGGGCCCTAGCGGGGAGGATGGGAGAGACCCAGTACTTC
>NA|NA|TRBJ1-1|TRBV18
CASSQFPGTAPPMNTEAFF
TGTGCCAGCTCACAATTCCCGGGGACTGCACCCCCGATGAACACTGAAGCTTTCTTT
>NA|NA|TRBJ2-7|TRBV28
CASSLGGGPDEQYF
TGTGCCAGCAGTTTAGGGGGGGGGCCGGACGAGCAGTACTTC
>NA|NA|TRBJ2-1|TRBV29-1
CSVVVRSSYNEQFF
TGCAGCGTTGTCGTAAGGAGCTCCTACAATGAGCAGTTCTTC
>NA|NA|TRBJ1-5|TRBV4-1
CASSLVGQLNQPQHF
TGCGCCAGCAGCCTAGTAGGACAGCTGAATCAGCCCCAGCATTTT
>NA|NA|TRBJ2-3|TRBV4-1
CASSLSVADTQYF
TGCGCCAGCAGCTTATCGGTCGCAGATACGCAGTATTTT
>NA|TRBD1|TRBJ2-7|TRBV5-4
CASSYKGQTNYEQYF
TGTGCCAGCAGCTATAAGGGACAGACCAACTACGAGCAGTACTTC
>NA|TRBD1|TRBJ1-1|TRBV6-5
CASSSDRGTEAFF
TGTGCCAGCAGTTCGGACAGGGGGACTGAAGCTTTCTTT
>few|NA|TRBJ1-1|TRBV5-1
CASRMGGNTEAFF
TGCGCCAGCAGGATGGGGGGGAACACTGAAGCTTTCTTT
>NA|TRBD1|TRBJ1-4|TRBV7-9
CASSLGQGASEKLFF
TGTGCCAGCAGCCTCGGACAGGGGGCGTCTGAAAAACTGTTTTTT
>NA|TRBD1|TRBJ1-1|TRBV7-9
CASRQGETEAFF
TGTGCCAGCAGACAGGGGGAGACTGAAGCTTTCTTT
>NA|NA|TRBJ1-1|TRBV6-5
CASRGGIVTEAFF
TGTGCCAGCCGGGGGGGGATCGTCACTGAAGCTTTCTTT
>NA|TRBD2|TRBJ2-4|TRBV19
CASSRLAGFQNIQYF
TGTGCCAGTAGCCGACTAGCGGGCTTCCAAAACATTCAGTACTTC
>NA|TRBD1|TRBJ2-1|TRBV9
CASSGQGIGGSNEQFF
TGTGCCAGCAGTGGACAGGGTATTGGAGGTAGCAATGAGCAGTTCTTC
>NA|TRBD1|TRBJ2-7|TRBV6-1
CASSDTGTGVINEQYF
TGTGCCAGCAGTGACACCGGGACAGGGGTGATCAACGAGCAGTACTTC
>NA|TRBD1|TRBJ2-5|TRBV5-1
CASSKGQGVGETQYF
TGCGCCAGCAGCAAGGGACAGGGGGTCGGGGAGACCCAGTACTTC
>NA|NA|TRBJ2-2|TRBV13
CASSWPGELPGELFF
TGTGCCAGCAGCTGGCCCGGGGAGTTACCCGGGGAGCTGTTTTTT
>NA|NA|TRBJ2-5|TRBV7-7
CASSLGGGPQETQYF
TGTGCTAGCAGCTTAGGGGGGGGGCCTCAAGAGACCCAGTACTTC
>NA|TRBD2|TRBJ2-3|TRBV4-3
CASSQDLRGGSDTQYF
TGCGCCAGCAGCCAAGATCTGCGGGGGGGCTCAGATACGCAGTATTTT
>NA|NA|TRBJ1-2|TRBV20-1
CSATDYGYTF
TGCAGTGCTACGGACTATGGCTACACCTTC
>NA|NA|TRBJ2-1|TRBV28
CASSLPSGESIGYNEQFF
TGTGCCAGCAGTCTCCCCTCGGGGGAATCGATAGGATACAATGAGCAGTTCTTC
>NA|TRBD2|TRBJ2-7|TRBV19
CASSISGGMIYEQYF
TGTGCCAGTAGTATAAGCGGGGGTATGATCTACGAGCAGTACTTC
>NA|TRBD1|TRBJ1-5|TRBV6-6
CASRWTGEGQPQHF
TGTGCCAGCAGGTGGACAGGGGAAGGTCAGCCCCAGCATTTT
>few|NA|TRBJ1-5|TRBV27
CASSFSRDTNQPQHF
TGTGCCAGCAGTTTTTCCCGGGACACCAATCAGCCCCAGCATTTT
>NA|TRBD1|TRBJ2-7|TRBV5-6
CASSLDRGEQYF
TGTGCCAGCAGCTTGGACAGGGGAGAGCAGTACTTC
>NA|TRBD1|TRBJ1-5|TRBV7-9
CASSSDRELGQPQHF
TGTGCCAGCAGCTCAGACAGGGAACTTGGGCAGCCCCAGCATTTT
>NA|TRBD1|TRBJ1-2|TRBV28
CASSTVQGVPLRYTF
TGTGCCAGCAGTACCGTACAGGGGGTACCGCTACGCTACACCTTC
>NA|NA|TRBJ1-1|TRBV6-5
CASSRGWTEAFF
TGTGCCAGCAGTCGGGGGTGGACTGAAGCTTTCTTT
>NA|TRBD1|TRBJ2-3|TRBV27
CASSSGTGGDTQYF
TGTGCCAGCAGTTCCGGGACAGGGGGCGATACGCAGTATTTT
>NA|NA|TRBJ1-2|TRBV7-9
CASSSTTGDRANYGYTF
TGTGCCAGCAGCTCCACTACCGGGGATCGGGCTAACTATGGCTACACCTTC
>NA|NA|TRBJ2-5|TRBV28
CASSHRIRRRETQYF
TGTGCCAGCAGCCACCGGATTAGGAGAAGGGAGACCCAGTACTTC
>NA|NA|TRBJ2-2|TRBV13
CASSLNPGTGELFF
TGTGCCAGCAGCTTAAACCCAGGCACCGGGGAGCTGTTTTTT
>NA|NA|TRBJ1-4|TRBV7-2
CASSLVGGRNEKLFF
TGTGCCAGCAGCCTCGTTGGCGGAAGGAATGAAAAACTGTTTTTT
>NA|NA|TRBJ2-7|TRBV6-1
CASSELSYYEQYF
TGTGCCAGCAGTGAACTGAGCTACTACGAGCAGTACTTC
>NA|NA|TRBJ1-4|TRBV7-9
CASSSLWGGSNEKLFF
TGTGCCAGCAGCTCGCTCTGGGGGGGAAGTAATGAAAAACTGTTTTTT